This TCR beta chain is from a study of T cell responses to AZD1222 COVID-19 vaccine. Worth noting for this clone: Its antigen is unknown.

The J segment lost 4 bases and the V segment lost 2 bases, leaving 1 base of the junction unmatched. Germline CDR1 reads SGHTA; CDR2 reads FQGTGA. The CDR3 loop spans 14 amino acids. Study-wide points: In the spike-specific TCR repertoire, nearly half reportedly target unmutated variant regions. No repertoire was sampled before or during the peak T cell response, only after it.

The assay was immunoSEQ multiplex PCR, and TCRdb's table has in-frame clones only and misses some. This sample yields just over 95,000 clones, of which roughly 89% are seen a single time; less than 4% belongs to the top ten. This receptor was obtained from an adult in good health. The V gene is TRBV7-3, the J gene TRBJ2-3; 9 bases align to TRBD2. The source material was peripheral blood, sampled on day 0 of AZD1222 vaccination. The CDR3 nucleotides are TGTGCCAGCAGCTTAGGGACTAGCTCAGATACGCAGTATTTT. Its translation: CASSLGTSSDTQYF.